These 2 T cell receptor beta chains share one sample of origin, sequenced in a study of cytomegalovirus exposure and HLA in healthy donors. With 60 Vbeta and 13 Jbeta primers, the PCR was carried out. The data were produced by immunoSEQ multiplex PCR, yet TCRdb's version contains in-frame clones alone and is incomplete. The data contain 200,000 or so clones, roughly 84% of them singletons. The sample comprised PBMCs. The origin of the receptors is a woman in her forties or fifties in good health and CMV-seropositive.

The chain recombines TRBV5-8 with TRBJ2-1; 7 bases map to TRBD2. Per germline, CDR1 SGHTS and CDR2 YDEGEE. V was pared by 4 bases and J by 10 bases, with 2 bases of the junction left unmatched. The CDR3 extends over 11 amino acids. The CDR3, as DNA: TGTGCCAGCAGCCTACTAGCGGAGCAGTTCTTC. This codes for CASSLLAEQFF.

The rearrangement joins TRBV5-1 to TRBJ2-3; TRBD1 is a possible D gene (6 bases). In germline, CDR1 is SGHRS, CDR2 YFSETQ. V was trimmed by 1 base and J by 2 bases, leaving 11 bases between them. The CDR3 has 15 residues. DNA for the CDR3: TGCGCCAGCAGCTTGTTCGGACAGAACACAGATACGCAGTATTTT. Translating it yields CASSLFGQNTDTQYF.